Listed here are 32 T cell receptor beta chains from one sample, sequenced in a study of OX40 agonist ivuxolimab in advanced cancers. Measured with immunoSEQ multiplex PCR; TCRdb has only the in-frame clones, and not every one. The table shows about 77,000 clones, with approximately 82% occurring only once. The sample here was CD4+ or CD8+ T cells sorted from blood, taken in a trial of the OX40 agonist ivuxolimab. The source is an adult with an advanced solid tumor such as melanoma, head and neck, liver or kidney cancer.

The rearrangement joins TRBV12-5 to TRBJ1-1; TRBD1 might be the D (6 bases). Germline assignment: CDR1 LGHNT and CDR2 FRNRAP. The V and J ends lost 4 bases and 3 bases respectively, with 9 bases between them. The CDR3 is made up of 13 amino acids. CDR3 DNA sequence: TGTGCTAGTGGTTGGACAGAGCACACTGAAGCTTTCTTT. Its translation: CASGWTEHTEAFF.

This chain links TRBV6-5 with TRBJ2-5, with 7 bases fitting TRBD2. The CDR3 sequence is 15 residues long. Unmatched junction bases numbered 7, after V lost 4 bases and J lost 2 bases. Germline-derived CDR1 and CDR2 are MNHEY and SVGAGI. CDR3: CASSSAGVGQETQYF. In DNA form, the CDR3 reads TGTGCCAGCAGTTCTGCGGGAGTAGGACAAGAGACCCAGTACTTC.

This chain connects TRBV7-9 to TRBJ2-4, with D perhaps TRBD2 (6 bases). Germline V gives CDR1 SEHNR, CDR2 FQNEAQ (reference sequence). The CDR3 runs to 16 residues. V lost 0 bases to trimming and J lost 8 bases, with 17 bases between them. CDR3 in amino acids: CASSLALMTGTYIQYF. In DNA form, the CDR3 reads TGTGCCAGCAGCTTAGCGCTTATGACTGGGACTTACATTCAGTACTTC.

The chain employs TRBV4-1 and TRBJ1-2; D not resolved. Trimming shortened V by 0 bases and J by 8 bases, and 7 bases separated the two germline ends. This CDR3 has 12 residues. Per the germline V gene, CDR1 is MGHRA and CDR2 is YSYEKL. CDR3 sequence reads: CASSQDMEGYTF. The CDR3 nucleotides are TGCGCCAGCAGCCAAGATATGGAGGGCTACACCTTC.

Concerning this clone: Different DNA sequences within this sample yield the same CDR3. The chain combines TRBV5-1 with TRBJ2-1; 10 bases match TRBD2. Germline values: CDR1 SGHRS, CDR2 YFSETQ. The trim removed 0 bases at V and 5 bases at J, leaving 2 bases unmatched. CDR3 length: 15 amino acids. The CDR3 region is CASSLGTSGNNEQFF. The CDR3 DNA is TGCGCCAGCAGCTTGGGGACTAGCGGTAACAATGAGCAGTTCTTC.

The rearrangement links TRBV5-1 to TRBJ2-2, with TRBD1 identical over 9 bases. The germline V gene has CDR1 SGHRS and CDR2 YFSETQ. Trimming at V came to 0 bases and at J to 5 bases, leaving 8 bases not matched to a gene. CDR3 length: 17 residues. The CDR3, as DNA: TGCGCCAGCAGCTTGGCCCCGGGACAGGGAGGTACCGGGGAGCTGTTTTTT. Translating gives CASSLAPGQGGTGELFF.

This chain uses TRBV7-2 with TRBJ2-3; D is possibly TRBD1 (6 bases). In germline, CDR1 is SGHTA, CDR2 FQGNSA. The CDR3 has 16 residues. V lost 5 bases and J 6 bases, leaving 21 bases between the germline ends. CDR3 in amino acids: CASSPTGGPPGDTQYF. The CDR3 DNA reads TGTGCCAGCAGCCCCACTGGGGGCCCTCCCGGGGATACGCAGTATTTT.

The chain has TRBV7-2 and TRBJ2-1; TRBD2 matches at 11 bases. The CDR3 has 18 residues. The germline CDR1 and CDR2 sequences are SGHTA and FQGNSA. The V gene end was trimmed by 5 bases and the J gene end by 11 bases; junction bases not matched to a gene: 20. The DNA for the CDR3 is TGTGCCAGCAGCCCCAAAGTACGGCTAGCGGGGGGACCGTATCAGCAGTTCTTC. This sequence encodes CASSPKVRLAGGPYQQFF.

The V gene is TRBV5-1, the J gene TRBJ1-2; TRBD1 aligns across 8 bases. The CDR3 sequence is 14 residues long. Looked up from germline, CDR1 is SGHRS and CDR2 is YFSETQ. Unmatched junction bases numbered 4, after V lost 3 bases and J lost 3 bases. The CDR3 here is CASSSMTGDYGYTF. CDR3 nucleotide sequence: TGCGCCAGCAGCTCCATGACAGGGGACTATGGCTACACCTTC.

V usage is TRBV11-1 and J usage is TRBJ2-1, with D possibly matching TRBD1 (6 bases). The CDR3 covers 14 residues. Germline CDR1 reads SGHAT; CDR2 reads FQDESV (reference sequence). V was clipped by 5 bases and J by 5 bases, with 13 bases between them. The CDR3 DNA sequence: TGTGCCAGCAGCCCCCAGGGGACCCACAATGAGCAGTTCTTC. As protein: CASSPQGTHNEQFF.

The chain uses TRBV6-6 and TRBJ2-6, with 7 bases identical to TRBD1. Trimming took 7 bases from V and 0 from J; bases not matched to a gene: 3. In germline, CDR1 is MNHNY, CDR2 SVGAGI (reference sequence). CDR3 length: 15 residues. The DNA for the CDR3 is TGTGCCAGCACTACAGGGGTCTCTGGGGCCAACGTCCTGACTTTC. Amino acid sequence: CASTTGVSGANVLTF.

This clone appeared a few times. This chain connects TRBV7-9 to TRBJ1-2; TRBD1 agrees at 7 bases. V dropped 1 base and J dropped 4; count of bases not matched to a gene: 3. Germline-derived CDR1 and CDR2 are SEHNR and FQNEAQ (reference sequence). The CDR3 consists of 14 residues. The CDR3 spells CASSLGQGVYGYTF. CDR3 nucleotides: TGTGCCAGCAGCTTAGGACAGGGAGTCTATGGCTACACCTTC.

This rearrangement joins TRBV30 to TRBJ1-2, with TRBD1 matching over 8 bases. The CDR3 has 14 residues. Losses at the gene ends were 3 bases for V and 0 bases for J; bases not matched to a gene: 3. The germline V gene encodes CDR1 GTSNPN and CDR2 SVGIG (reference sequence). This CDR3 reads CAWRATGANYGYTF. Here the CDR3 DNA reads TGTGCCTGGAGAGCGACAGGGGCTAACTATGGCTACACCTTC.

The chain uses TRBV27 and TRBJ1-5; 7 bases fit TRBD1. CDR1 MNHEY and CDR2 SMNVEV come from the germline V gene (reference sequence). V shed 0 bases, J shed 4 bases, and the junction held 18 bases outside the gene matches. This CDR3 spans 20 amino acids. This chain's CDR3 is CASSLSTPRGRQGRNQPQHF. The CDR3 nucleotides are TGTGCCAGCAGTTTATCTACCCCCCGGGGAAGACAGGGAAGAAATCAGCCCCAGCATTTT.

The chain links TRBV2 to TRBJ1-1; 7 bases are a match to TRBD1. CDR3 length equals 13 residues. Germline CDR1 reads SNHLY; CDR2 reads FYNNEI. Trimming at V came to 6 bases and at J to 1 base, leaving 2 bases not matched to a gene. The CDR3 spells CASRDRENTEAFF. DNA of the CDR3: TGTGCCAGCAGAGACAGGGAGAACACTGAAGCTTTCTTT.

This sequence joins TRBV10-2 and TRBJ2-7; 9 nucleotides line up with TRBD2. The ends lost 4 bases at V and 6 bases at J; junction bases unmatched: 7. Per the germline V gene, CDR1 is WSHSY and CDR2 is SAAADI. This CDR3 has 14 residues. The CDR3 protein is CASSAQREAPEQYF. CDR3 sequence (DNA): TGCGCCAGCAGTGCCCAGCGGGAGGCCCCCGAGCAGTACTTC.

The chain joins TRBV5-1 to TRBJ2-5; 8 nucleotides match TRBD1. V lost 4 bases, J lost 11 bases, and 4 bases stayed unmatched. The CDR3 is made up of 11 amino acids. Germline V lookup: CDR1 SGHRS, CDR2 YFSETQ. The CDR3 DNA follows: TGCGCCAGCAGCCAGGACAGGGAACAGTACTTC. This encodes CASSQDREQYF.

This chain joins TRBV6-5 and TRBJ1-1, with a weak D call TRBD1 (5 bases). Trimming took 4 bases from V and 7 from J, leaving 7 bases between them. The CDR3 extends over 11 amino acids. Germline assignment: CDR1 MNHEY and CDR2 SVGAGI. CDR3 sequence (DNA): TGTGCCAGCAGTTTGGGGGTTGAAGCTTTCTTT. It is translated as CASSLGVEAFF.

V is TRBV11-3 and J is TRBJ1-3; D ambiguous. CDR3 length: 12 residues. The V end lost 2 bases, the J end lost 4 bases, and 3 bases lay between the germline ends. Germline V gene lookup returns CDR1 SGHNT and CDR2 YENEEA. CDR3 bases: TGTGCCAGCAGCTTAAAAGGAAACACCATATATTTT. Translating gives CASSLKGNTIYF.

A single count supports this clone. The chain couples TRBV19 to TRBJ2-7; D may be TRBD2 (7 bases). V gave up 3 bases and J gave up 1 base, with 13 bases separating them. The CDR3 is 15 amino acids. Germline assignment: CDR1 LNHDA and CDR2 SQIVND (reference sequence). The CDR3 DNA reads as TGTGCCAGTAGTATGGGCGGGGGCAGATCCTACGAGCAGTACTTC. This translates into CASSMGGGRSYEQYF.

The genes are TRBV5-4 and TRBJ1-2, with 9 bases fitting TRBD1. The CDR3 contains 16 residues. From germline, CDR1 is SGHNT and CDR2 YYREEE (reference sequence). V gave up 6 bases and J gave up 1 base; unmatched junction bases: 10. The CDR3 sequence: CASTPGVGQGNYGYTF. The CDR3 DNA follows: TGTGCCAGCACCCCTGGAGTGGGACAGGGTAACTATGGCTACACCTTC.

This chain uses TRBV28 with TRBJ2-1, with D perhaps matching TRBD2 (7 bases). The CDR3 totals 15 residues. Germline V gives CDR1 MDHEN, CDR2 SYDVKM. Deletions cut 8 bases from V and 2 bases from J, with 16 bases between. Written as DNA, the CDR3 is TGTGCCAGCGGCGTTGGGGGGGGCCCCTACAATGAGCAGTTCTTC. This translates into CASGVGGGPYNEQFF.

The chain carries TRBV5-6 and TRBJ1-1; 7 bases match TRBD1. The CDR3 contains 17 residues. Trimming cost V 3 bases and J 0 bases; bases outside gene matches: 11. The germline V gene has CDR1 SGHDT and CDR2 YYEEEE. The CDR3 nucleotides read TGTGCCAGCAGCTATTCGCCGGGACAGAATATGAACACTGAAGCTTTCTTT. Translating gives CASSYSPGQNMNTEAFF.

The chain is built from TRBV28 and TRBJ2-3; 11 bases are shared with TRBD2. V gave up 4 bases and J gave up 2 bases; unmatched junction bases: 5. This CDR3 has 16 amino acids. Germline V gives CDR1 MDHEN, CDR2 SYDVKM. CDR3 nucleotide sequence: TGTGCCAGCAGTTCGGGGACTAGCGGAAACACAGATACGCAGTATTTT. It translates to CASSSGTSGNTDTQYF.

In this sample, this clone turned up a few times. This chain joins TRBV21-1 and TRBJ2-3; the listed D gene, TRBD1, was not tested against the DNA. TRBV21-1 is a recognized pseudogene. The CDR3 is 14 amino acids. The CDR3 region is CASSKGSGPDTQYF. The DNA of the CDR3 is TGTGCCAGCAGCAAGGGATCAGGGCCAGATACGCAGTATTTT.

The chain has TRBV19 and TRBJ1-2; 7 bases align to TRBD1. Germline CDR1 is LNHDA and CDR2 is SQIVND (reference sequence). The length of the CDR3 is 14 residues. Trimming cost V 7 bases and J 8 bases; bases outside gene matches: 13. The CDR3 sequence is CASNAGQAPGGYTF. The DNA for the CDR3 is TGTGCCAGTAATGCCGGACAGGCGCCCGGAGGCTACACCTTC.

This clone was recorded a few times. The chain is built from TRBV14 and TRBJ1-6, with TRBD1 matching over 7 bases. The CDR3 extends over 13 amino acids. Unmatched junction bases numbered 5, after V lost 8 bases and J lost 7 bases. CDR1 is SGHDN, CDR2 FVKESK, per germline. CDR3 amino acids: CASGQAKNSPLHF. The CDR3 coding sequence is TGTGCCAGCGGACAGGCGAAGAATTCACCCCTCCACTTT.

J is TRBJ2-1 and V is TRBV6-5; 8 bases line up with TRBD1. The germline V gene encodes CDR1 MNHEY and CDR2 SVGAGI. CDR3 length: 15 residues. J gave up 6 bases and V 0 bases, and 4 bases lay outside the gene matches. CDR3: CASSYSRGHFNEQFF. CDR3 nucleotides: TGTGCCAGCAGTTACTCCAGGGGGCATTTCAATGAGCAGTTCTTC.

This clone was seen more than once but under ten times. V usage is TRBV6-1 and J usage is TRBJ2-7; D uncertain. CDR1 is MNHNS, CDR2 SASEGT, per germline. The CDR3 runs 10 residues. V lost 6 bases, J lost 7 bases, and 7 bases lay in between. DNA of the CDR3: TGTGCCAGCAGGAGGTGGGAGCAGTACTTC. Its translation: CASRRWEQYF.

This chain joins TRBV5-1 and TRBJ1-2; D is perhaps TRBD1 (5 bases). Trimming pared 0 bases from V and 8 bases from J, leaving 11 bases between. The CDR3 has 13 amino acids. The germline V gene encodes CDR1 SGHRS and CDR2 YFSETQ. CDR3 nucleotide sequence: TGCGCCAGCAGCTTGGAAGGGGAAGCCGGCTACACCTTC. Protein product: CASSLEGEAGYTF.

The chain recombines TRBV14 with TRBJ2-3, with 12 bases that match TRBD1. CDR3 length: 17 residues. V gave up 4 bases and J gave up 5 bases; unmatched junction bases: 10. Germline V lookup: CDR1 SGHDN, CDR2 FVKESK. The CDR3 DNA reads as TGTGCCAGCAGCCGTTCGGGACAGGGGGCTTTTGGAGATACGCAGTATTTT. This codes for CASSRSGQGAFGDTQYF.

This clone was seen just once. V and J are TRBV5-1 and TRBJ2-1; D perhaps matches TRBD1 (5 bases). Between the trimmed V and J ends, which lost 5 bases and 6 bases, there was a span of 15 bases. Per the germline V gene, CDR1 is SGHRS and CDR2 is YFSETQ. There are 14 residues in the CDR3. The CDR3 is CASRQAQFSNEQFF. As DNA, the CDR3 is TGCGCCAGCAGACAGGCCCAGTTTAGCAATGAGCAGTTCTTC.